These 28 T cell receptor beta chains came from one sample sequenced in a study of blood T cell repertoires in COVID-19. Generated by immunoSEQ multiplex PCR, the TCRdb table keeps only in-frame clones and is missing some. This table holds around 230,000 clones, around 83% found once. Sequenced: peripheral blood. The receptor source for this set is a woman of 80 years or more with acute or convalescent COVID-19.

This chain uses TRBV5-6 with TRBJ2-5; 7 bases are shared with TRBD1. The CDR3 spans 13 residues. V was pared by 4 bases and J by 3 bases, with 3 bases of the junction left unmatched. CDR1 and CDR2 from the germline V gene are SGHDT and YYEEEE. This CDR3 reads CASSKGQKETQYF. The CDR3 nucleotides are TGTGCCAGCAGCAAGGGACAGAAAGAGACCCAGTACTTC.

This clone showed up just once. For the CDR3, the DNA is TGTGCCAGCAGCTTAAGTGGGGCTTCCTCCCAGTTCTTC. It specifies CASSLSGASSQFF. The chain combines TRBV7-3 with TRBJ2-1; D is possibly TRBD1 (5 bases). Trimming pared 1 base from V and 13 bases from J, leaving 14 bases between. CDR3 size: 13 residues. From germline, CDR1 is SGHTA and CDR2 FQGTGA.

The chain carries TRBV28 and TRBJ1-4; weak D call: TRBD1 (5 bases). Germline CDR1 is MDHEN and CDR2 is SYDVKM. Trimming cost V 6 bases and J 3 bases, with 11 bases left between them. This CDR3 is 14 amino acids long. CDR3 amino acids: CASRATGSNEKLFF. CDR3 coding DNA: TGTGCCAGCAGGGCCACAGGATCTAATGAAAAACTGTTTTTT. Supplemented by reference TRBV28 and TRBJ1-4, the full variable domain reads DVKVTQSSRYLVKRTGEKVFLECVQDMDHENMFWYRQDPGLGLRLIYFSYDVKMKEKGDIPEGYSVSREKKERFSLILESASTNQTSMYLCASRATGSNEKLFFGSGTQLSVL.

V usage is TRBV30 and J usage is TRBJ1-6; no clear D. Trimming shortened V by 3 bases and J by 6 bases, and 6 bases separated the two germline ends. Germline V gene lookup returns CDR1 GTSNPN and CDR2 SVGIG (reference sequence). This CDR3 region has 12 residues. This chain's CDR3 is CAWRKPNSPLHF. CDR3 coding DNA: TGTGCCTGGAGGAAGCCTAATTCACCCCTCCACTTT.

The rearrangement uses TRBV28 and TRBJ2-7; 9 bases line up with TRBD2. The J segment lost 0 bases and the V segment lost 4 bases, leaving 16 bases of the junction unmatched. Per germline, CDR1 MDHEN and CDR2 SYDVKM. The CDR3 has 19 amino acids. The CDR3 loop reads CASSYGYTGRGGSSYEQYF. DNA for the CDR3: TGTGCCAGCAGTTATGGTTACACCGGGCGGGGGGGGAGCTCCTACGAGCAGTACTTC.

The chain couples TRBV28 to TRBJ1-2; no clear D. Trimming shortened V by 3 bases and J by 4 bases, and 12 bases separated the two germline ends. The CDR3 has 14 residues. Germline loops: CDR1 MDHEN, CDR2 SYDVKM. CDR3 region: CASSFSAPSYGYTF. The CDR3 DNA sequence: TGTGCCAGCAGTTTCTCTGCACCCAGCTATGGCTACACCTTC.

The chain joins TRBV7-9 to TRBJ2-3; D remains ambiguous. The CDR3 sequence is 11 residues long. V shed 7 bases and J shed 3 bases, with 5 bases lying between them. CDR1 is SEHNR and CDR2 is FQNEAQ in the germline V gene (reference sequence). The CDR3 here is CASTRTDTQYF. DNA for the CDR3: TGTGCCAGCACCCGTACAGATACGCAGTATTTT. The entire variable domain, with the rest obtained from reference TRBV7-9 and TRBJ2-3, is as follows: DTGVSQNPRHKITKRGQNVTFRCDPISEHNRLYWYRQTLGQGPEFLTYFQNEAQLEKSRLLSDRFSAERPKGSFSTLEIQRTEQGDSAMYLCASTRTDTQYFGPGTRLTVL.

V and J are TRBV7-2 and TRBJ2-5, with D unresolved. The CDR3 spans 16 residues. Between the trimmed V and J ends, which lost 2 bases and 7 bases, there was a span of 20 bases. Germline V CDR1 and CDR2: SGHTA, FQGNSA. Written as DNA, the CDR3 is TGTGCCAGCAGCTTAAGAGCCCCATCCCGATCGGGGACCCAGTACTTC. Protein product: CASSLRAPSRSGTQYF.

The chain couples TRBV6-6 to TRBJ2-1; D uncertain. Germline-derived CDR1 and CDR2 are MNHNY and SVGAGI (reference sequence). Trimming removed 0 bases at V and 5 bases at J, with 5 bases between. The CDR3 is 13 residues long. The CDR3 DNA sequence: TGTGCCAGCAGTTACTCACTGAACAATGAGCAGTTCTTC. Its translation is CASSYSLNNEQFF.

This clone has a single count. The chain uses TRBV2 and TRBJ1-1; possibly TRBD1 for D (6 bases). The CDR3 has 15 residues. Germline assignment: CDR1 SNHLY and CDR2 FYNNEI. Trimming took off 6 bases at V and 1 base at J, with 15 bases between the two ends. CDR3 sequence reads: CASRSTGTQNTEAFF. DNA for the CDR3: TGTGCCAGCAGATCTACCGGGACACAGAACACTGAAGCTTTCTTT.

The V gene is TRBV20-1, the J gene TRBJ2-5; 8 bases match TRBD1. The CDR3 covers 15 residues. V dropped 3 bases and J dropped 2; count of bases not matched to a gene: 8. Germline V gene sequence: CDR1 DFQATT, CDR2 SNEGSKA (reference sequence). The CDR3 reads CSASVGQVTQETQYF. The CDR3 DNA reads as TGCAGTGCTAGTGTGGGACAGGTAACGCAAGAGACCCAGTACTTC.

CDR3 in amino acids: CASSLGGTSGGAGTGELFF. For the CDR3, the DNA is TGTGCCAGCAGCTTGGGAGGGACTAGCGGGGGGGCCGGCACCGGGGAGCTGTTTTTT. This rearrangement joins TRBV5-5 to TRBJ2-2; TRBD2 matches at 16 bases. The CDR3 length is 19 residues. Germline-derived CDR1 and CDR2 are SGHKS and YYEKEE (reference sequence). With 0 bases clipped from V and 4 bases from J, the junction kept 6 bases outside the gene matches.

The chain joins TRBV9 to TRBJ1-2; D may be TRBD1 (5 bases). The ends were cut back, 0 bases at V and 8 bases at J, with 11 bases in the middle. Looked up from germline, CDR1 is SGDLS and CDR2 is YYNGEE. The CDR3 is made up of 13 amino acids. CDR3 sequence reads: CASSVGGARGYTF. As DNA, the CDR3 is TGTGCCAGCAGCGTAGGCGGGGCTCGGGGCTACACCTTC.

The gene calls are TRBV6-6 and TRBJ1-2; D is unresolved. Germline loops: CDR1 MNHNY, CDR2 SVGAGI (reference sequence). The CDR3 spans 14 residues. The V end lost 1 base, the J end lost 3 bases, and 9 bases lay between the germline ends. The CDR3 DNA sequence: TGTGCCAGCAGTTACTTAGAAATCGACTATGGCTACACCTTC. This gives the protein CASSYLEIDYGYTF.

This sequence joins TRBV5-3 and TRBJ2-1, with unresolved D. TRBV5-3 is given ORF status, its function remaining uncertain. The CDR3 has 15 amino acids. V lost 1 base to trimming and J lost 4 bases, with 12 bases between them. The CDR3 loop reads CARSLIQWAYNEQFF. The CDR3 region has the DNA TGTGCCAGAAGCTTGATACAGTGGGCATACAATGAGCAGTTCTTC.

The chain joins TRBV25-1 to TRBJ2-5; tentatively, D is TRBD2 (6 bases). Germline-derived CDR1 and CDR2 are MGHDK and SYGVNS. V lost 6 bases to trimming and J lost 4 bases, with 12 bases between them. CDR3 length: 13 amino acids. CDR3: CASSEGGRETQYF. CDR3 in DNA: TGTGCCAGCAGCGAGGGAGGAAGAGAGACCCAGTACTTC.

This clone was recorded a few times. J is TRBJ1-1 and V is TRBV5-1; D possibly corresponds to TRBD1 (5 bases). V lost 5 bases and J 6 bases, leaving 8 bases between the germline ends. CDR1 and CDR2 (germline): SGHRS, YFSETQ. CDR3 length: 11 residues. The CDR3 region has the DNA TGCGCCAGCAGGTTAGGGGCTGAAGCTTTCTTT. Translated, it gives CASRLGAEAFF.

The chain links TRBV25-1 to TRBJ1-4; D might be TRBD1 (5 bases). This CDR3 comprises 14 residues. The germline CDR1 and CDR2 sequences are MGHDK and SYGVNS. V shed 8 bases and J shed 6 bases, with 16 bases lying between them. CDR3 DNA: TGTGCCAGCCCTAACAGGTTCAGCCATGAAAAACTGTTTTTT. It yields the protein CASPNRFSHEKLFF.

This chain connects TRBV10-3 to TRBJ1-3; weak D call: TRBD1 (5 bases). Trimming cost V 2 bases and J 4 bases, with 15 bases left between them. CDR1 ENHRY and CDR2 SYGVKD come from the germline V gene. The CDR3 spans 16 residues. CDR3 sequence: CAISEGVRGKGNTIYF. The CDR3 bases are TGTGCCATCAGTGAGGGTGTTCGGGGGAAAGGAAACACCATATATTTT.

This clone was detected a few times. The chain is built from TRBV18 and TRBJ2-1; 12 nucleotides align to TRBD2. V was clipped by 4 bases and J by 5 bases; unmatched bases: 12. The CDR3 runs to 18 residues. Germline V gene lookup returns CDR1 KGHSH and CDR2 LQKENI. The CDR3 here is CASSRGLAGARVDNEQFF. The CDR3 DNA follows: TGTGCCAGCTCACGGGGACTAGCGGGCGCCAGGGTGGACAATGAGCAGTTCTTC.

The chain recombines TRBV5-1 with TRBJ2-7, with D possibly matching TRBD1 (6 bases). This CDR3 spans 15 amino acids. V was shortened by 4 bases and J by 1 base, with 15 bases between the two germline ends. Germline V gene lookup returns CDR1 SGHRS and CDR2 YFSETQ. CDR3 in DNA: TGCGCCAGCAGCGTACAGGGACGGAGTTCCTACGAGCAGTACTTC. Amino acids: CASSVQGRSSYEQYF. Full variable domain (outside the CDR3, taken from reference TRBV5-1 and TRBJ2-7): KAGVTQTPRYLIKTRGQQVTLSCSPISGHRSVSWYQQTPGQGLQFLFEYFSETQRNKGNFPGRFSGRQFSNSRSEMNVSTLELGDSALYLCASSVQGRSSYEQYFGPGTRLTVT.

The chain combines TRBV20-1 with TRBJ1-4, with TRBD1 matching 7 bases. CDR1 is DFQATT and CDR2 is SNEGSKA in the germline V gene (reference sequence). The CDR3 runs 11 residues. The trim removed 5 bases at V and 8 bases at J, leaving 2 bases unmatched. CDR3 amino acids: CSAPDREKLFF. CDR3 nucleotides: TGCAGTGCTCCGGACAGGGAAAAACTGTTTTTT.

This clone was seen only once. The chain carries TRBV28 and TRBJ1-6, with D unresolved. The V gene's germline CDR1 is MDHEN and CDR2 SYDVKM. Trimming left V 6 bases short and J 7 bases short, with 13 bases between. The CDR3 has 14 residues. The CDR3 loop is CASSLAGSNSPLHF. The CDR3 DNA sequence: TGTGCCAGCAGCCTGGCAGGTTCCAATTCACCCCTCCACTTT.

The rearrangement joins TRBV12-1 to TRBJ1-1; the D call in the table, TRBD1, was not verified against the DNA. TRBV12-1 is labeled a pseudogene. The CDR3 has 15 amino acids. This CDR3 reads CASSFPGSRKTEAFF. DNA of the CDR3: TGTGCCAGCAGCTTTCCAGGAAGCCGAAAAACTGAAGCTTTCTTT.

The rearrangement uses TRBV6-1 and TRBJ1-1; 8 bases agree with TRBD1. V was clipped by 6 bases and J by 5 bases; unmatched bases: 11. From germline, CDR1 is MNHNS and CDR2 SASEGT. The CDR3 totals 15 residues. This chain's CDR3 is CASRFPTGEGTEAFF. As DNA, the CDR3 is TGTGCCAGCAGATTCCCGACAGGGGAGGGGACTGAAGCTTTCTTT.

This clone occurred once. This chain links TRBV5-1 with TRBJ1-3, with a possible D match to TRBD1 (5 bases). The CDR3 runs 16 residues. The germline V gene has CDR1 SGHRS and CDR2 YFSETQ. Trimming left V 4 bases short and J 0 bases short, with 14 bases between. The CDR3 sequence is CASSQPGLGSGNTIYF. CDR3 nucleotides: TGCGCCAGCAGCCAGCCGGGACTGGGCTCTGGAAACACCATATATTTT.

This sequence joins TRBV9 and TRBJ2-2; TRBD2 aligns across 8 bases. This CDR3 has 15 amino acids. Germline assignment: CDR1 SGDLS and CDR2 YYNGEE. The ends lost 4 bases at V and 1 base at J; junction bases unmatched: 3. CDR3 nucleotides: TGTGCCAGCAGCCTCCGGGAGGGGAACACCGGGGAGCTGTTTTTT. Its protein product is CASSLREGNTGELFF.

The V and J genes are TRBV18 and TRBJ1-3, with a tentative D call TRBD1 (5 bases). CDR3 length: 17 amino acids. Germline loops: CDR1 KGHSH, CDR2 LQKENI. Trimming took off 0 bases at V and 0 bases at J, with 12 bases between the two ends. The chain's CDR3 is CASSPPGGGASGNTIYF. The CDR3 nucleotides read TGTGCCAGCTCACCACCGGGCGGTGGGGCCTCTGGAAACACCATATATTTT.